This T cell receptor (beta chain) was captured in a study of Ad26.COV2.S vaccination and SARS-CoV-2 variants. Study at large: Intramuscular Ad26.COV2.S at 5x10^10 or 1x10^11 viral particles.

Germline CDR1 SGHRS, CDR2 YFSETQ. The ends were cut back, 3 bases at V and 3 bases at J, with 14 bases in the middle. The CDR3 loop spans 15 amino acids. TCRdb keeps only in-frame clones here, not all; method: immunoSEQ multiplex PCR. This sample has roughly 400,000 clones, with 90% found just once. The treatment: around 19 received Ad26.COV2.S at low or high dose, single or two shots; about 5 received placebo; per-sample allocation not given. Specimen acquisition occurred on day 63 following the initial vaccine or placebo injection. This person who donated was an adult of 18-55 years in Boston. Study-level findings and limits: From the TCR breadth and depth analyses, total T cell responses may have been underestimated. Measurement of non-spike TCR breadth gave similar results in vaccine and placebo recipients.

Concerning this clone: Its antigen is currently unknown.

The starting material was peripheral blood, obtained in a trial of Ad26.COV2.S vaccine versus placebo. This TCR derives from a person between 18 and 65 years old who received the Ad26.COV2.S COVID-19 vaccine or a placebo. The V and J genes are TRBV5-1 and TRBJ2-3, with D perhaps TRBD1 or TRBD2 (6 bases each). CDR3: CASSYGGAITDTQYF. The CDR3, as DNA: TGCGCCAGCAGCTACGGGGGCGCGATAACAGATACGCAGTATTTT.